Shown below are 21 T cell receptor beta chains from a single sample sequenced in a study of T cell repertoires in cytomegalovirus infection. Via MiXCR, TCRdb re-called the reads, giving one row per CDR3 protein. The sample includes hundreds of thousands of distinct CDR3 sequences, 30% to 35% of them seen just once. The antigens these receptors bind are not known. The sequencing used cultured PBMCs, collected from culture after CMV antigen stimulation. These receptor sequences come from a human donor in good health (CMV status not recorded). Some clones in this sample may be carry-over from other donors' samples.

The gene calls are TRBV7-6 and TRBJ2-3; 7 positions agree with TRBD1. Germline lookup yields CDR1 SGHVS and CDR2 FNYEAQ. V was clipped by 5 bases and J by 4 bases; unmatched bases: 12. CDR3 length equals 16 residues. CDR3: CASSTTGDLGPDTQYF. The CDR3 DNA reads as TGTGCCAGCAGCACAACAGGGGATCTGGGCCCAGATACGCAGTATTTT.

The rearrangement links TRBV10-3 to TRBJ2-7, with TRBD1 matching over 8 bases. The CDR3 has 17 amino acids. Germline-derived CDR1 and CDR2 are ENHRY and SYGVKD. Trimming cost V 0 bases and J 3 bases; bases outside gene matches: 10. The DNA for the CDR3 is TGTGCCATCAGTGAGTCCCGCAGGGGGCCCTTCCACTACGAGCAGTACTTC. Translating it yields CAISESRRGPFHYEQYF.

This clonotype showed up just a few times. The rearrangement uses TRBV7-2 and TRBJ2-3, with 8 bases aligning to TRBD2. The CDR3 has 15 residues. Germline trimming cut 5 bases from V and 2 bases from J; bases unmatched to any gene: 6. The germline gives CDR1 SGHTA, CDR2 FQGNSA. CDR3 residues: CASSVSSGYTDTQYF. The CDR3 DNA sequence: TGTGCCAGCAGCGTATCTAGCGGGTACACAGATACGCAGTATTTT. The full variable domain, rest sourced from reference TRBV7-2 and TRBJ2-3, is GAGVSQSPSNKVTEKGKDVELRCDPISGHTALYWYRQSLGQGLEFLIYFQGNSAPDKSGLPSDRFSAERTGGSVSTLTIQRTQQEDSAVYLCASSVSSGYTDTQYFGPGTRLTVL.

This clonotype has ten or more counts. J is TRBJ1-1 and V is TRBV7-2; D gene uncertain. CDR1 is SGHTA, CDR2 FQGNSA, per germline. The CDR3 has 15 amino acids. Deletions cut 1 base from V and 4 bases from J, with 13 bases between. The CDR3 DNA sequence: TGTGCCAGCAGCTTAGGGGTAGGTTTGAGCACTGAAGCTTTCTTT. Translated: CASSLGVGLSTEAFF. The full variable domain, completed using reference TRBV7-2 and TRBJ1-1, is GAGVSQSPSNKVTEKGKDVELRCDPISGHTALYWYRQSLGQGLEFLIYFQGNSAPDKSGLPSDRFSAERTGGSVSTLTIQRTQQEDSAVYLCASSLGVGLSTEAFFGQGTRLTVV.

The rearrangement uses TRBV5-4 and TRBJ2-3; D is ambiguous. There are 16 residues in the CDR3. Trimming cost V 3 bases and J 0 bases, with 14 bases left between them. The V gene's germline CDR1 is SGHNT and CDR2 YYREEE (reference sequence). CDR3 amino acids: CASSSQLGGSTDTQYF. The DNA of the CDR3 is TGTGCCAGCAGCTCGCAACTTGGCGGAAGCACAGATACGCAGTATTTT.

CDR3 sequence: CSAEPPARLNEQFF. The CDR3 DNA reads as TGCAGTGCTGAACCCCCCGCGAGGCTTAATGAGCAGTTCTTC. The J gene is TRBJ2-1, the V gene TRBV20-1; D is undetermined. The CDR3 has 14 amino acids. The ends were cut back, 5 bases at V and 7 bases at J, with 18 bases in the middle. Germline V gene lookup returns CDR1 DFQATT and CDR2 SNEGSKA (reference sequence).

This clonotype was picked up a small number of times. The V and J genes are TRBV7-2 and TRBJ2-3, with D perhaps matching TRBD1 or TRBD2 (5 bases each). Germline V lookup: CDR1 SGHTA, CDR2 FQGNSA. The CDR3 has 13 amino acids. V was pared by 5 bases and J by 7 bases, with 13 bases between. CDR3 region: CASSLRDLHTQYF. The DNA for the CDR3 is TGTGCCAGCAGCCTCAGGGACCTGCATACGCAGTATTTT.

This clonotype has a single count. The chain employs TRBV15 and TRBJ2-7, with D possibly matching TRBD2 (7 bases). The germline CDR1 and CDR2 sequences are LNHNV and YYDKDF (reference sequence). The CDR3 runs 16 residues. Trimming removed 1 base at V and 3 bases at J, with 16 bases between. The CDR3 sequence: CATSRGGGGQNYEQYF. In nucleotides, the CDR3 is TGTGCCACCAGCAGAGGGGGGGGAGGACAGAACTACGAGCAGTACTTC.

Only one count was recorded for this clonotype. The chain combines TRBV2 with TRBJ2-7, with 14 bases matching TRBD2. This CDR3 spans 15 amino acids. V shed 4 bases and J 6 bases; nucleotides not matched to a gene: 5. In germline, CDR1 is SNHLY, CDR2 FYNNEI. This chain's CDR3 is CASSGLAGGPLEQYF. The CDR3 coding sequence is TGTGCCAGCAGTGGACTAGCGGGAGGGCCTCTCGAGCAGTACTTC. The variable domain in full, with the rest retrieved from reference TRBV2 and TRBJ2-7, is EPEVTQTPSHQVTQMGQEVILRCVPISNHLYFYWYRQILGQKVEFLVSFYNNEISEKSEIFDDQFSVERPDGSNFTLKIRSTKLEDSAMYFCASSGLAGGPLEQYFGPGTRLTVT.

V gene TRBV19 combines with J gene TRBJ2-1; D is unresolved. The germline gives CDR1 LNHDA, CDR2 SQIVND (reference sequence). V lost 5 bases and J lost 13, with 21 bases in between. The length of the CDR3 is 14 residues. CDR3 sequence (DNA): TGTGCCAGTAGTGTTACCATTCGGACCACCGAACAGTTCTTC. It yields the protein CASSVTIRTTEQFF.

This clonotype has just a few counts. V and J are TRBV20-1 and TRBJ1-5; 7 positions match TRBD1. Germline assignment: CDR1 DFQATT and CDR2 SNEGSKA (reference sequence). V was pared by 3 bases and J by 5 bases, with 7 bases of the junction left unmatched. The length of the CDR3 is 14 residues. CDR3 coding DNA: TGCAGTGCTAGCATAGGACAGGTAGATCAGCCCCAGCATTTT. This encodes CSASIGQVDQPQHF.

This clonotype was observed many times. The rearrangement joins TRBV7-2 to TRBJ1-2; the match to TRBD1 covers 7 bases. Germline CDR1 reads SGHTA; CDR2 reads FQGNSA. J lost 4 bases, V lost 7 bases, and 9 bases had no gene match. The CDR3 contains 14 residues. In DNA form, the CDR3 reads TGTGCCAGCACAAGATCACAGGGGACCTATGGCTACACCTTC. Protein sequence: CASTRSQGTYGYTF.

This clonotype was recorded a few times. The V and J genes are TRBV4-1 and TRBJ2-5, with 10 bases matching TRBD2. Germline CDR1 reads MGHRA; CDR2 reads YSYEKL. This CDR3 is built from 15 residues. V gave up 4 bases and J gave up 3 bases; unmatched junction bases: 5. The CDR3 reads CASSLGLAIEETQYF. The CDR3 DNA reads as TGCGCCAGCAGCCTGGGACTAGCGATAGAAGAGACCCAGTACTTC.

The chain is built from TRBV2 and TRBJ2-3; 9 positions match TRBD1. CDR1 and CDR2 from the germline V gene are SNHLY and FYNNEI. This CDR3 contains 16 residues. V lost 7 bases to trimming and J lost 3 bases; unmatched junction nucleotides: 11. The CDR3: CASTGLDRGLTDTQYF. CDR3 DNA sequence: TGTGCCAGCACGGGATTGGACAGGGGACTGACAGATACGCAGTATTTT.

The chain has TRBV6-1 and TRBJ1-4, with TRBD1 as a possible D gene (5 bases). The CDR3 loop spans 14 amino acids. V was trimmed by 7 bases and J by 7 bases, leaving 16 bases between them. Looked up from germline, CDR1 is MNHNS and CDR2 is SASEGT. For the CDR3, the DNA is TGTGCCAGCACCGTAGAGGGGATAAGTGAAAAACTGTTTTTT. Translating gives CASTVEGISEKLFF.

The CDR3 nucleotides are TGCAGTGCTAGAGACAGACAGTTTCAAGAGACCCAGTACTTC. It encodes CSARDRQFQETQYF. This chain connects TRBV20-1 to TRBJ2-5, with D tentatively TRBD1 (5 bases). The CDR3 consists of 14 residues. Germline-derived CDR1 and CDR2 are DFQATT and SNEGSKA (reference sequence). V lost 0 bases and J 2 bases, leaving 10 bases between the germline ends.

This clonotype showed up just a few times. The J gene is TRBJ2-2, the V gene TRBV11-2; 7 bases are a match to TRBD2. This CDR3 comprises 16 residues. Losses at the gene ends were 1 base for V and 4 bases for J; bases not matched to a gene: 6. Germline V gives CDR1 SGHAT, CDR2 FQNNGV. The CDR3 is CASSLGLAPVTGELFF. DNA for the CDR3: TGTGCCAGCAGCTTAGGACTAGCTCCTGTCACCGGGGAGCTGTTTTTT.

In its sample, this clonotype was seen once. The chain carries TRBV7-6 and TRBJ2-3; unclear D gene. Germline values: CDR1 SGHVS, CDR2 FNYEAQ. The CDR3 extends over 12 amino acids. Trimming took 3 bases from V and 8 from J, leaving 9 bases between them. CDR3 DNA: TGTGCCAGCAGCTTTCCCCTGGGTACGCAGTATTTT. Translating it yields CASSFPLGTQYF. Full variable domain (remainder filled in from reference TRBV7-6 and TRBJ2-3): GAGVSQSPRYKVTKRGQDVALRCDPISGHVSLYWYRQALGQGPEFLTYFNYEAQQDKSGLPNDRFSAERPEGSISTLTIQRTEQRDSAMYRCASSFPLGTQYFGPGTRLTVL.

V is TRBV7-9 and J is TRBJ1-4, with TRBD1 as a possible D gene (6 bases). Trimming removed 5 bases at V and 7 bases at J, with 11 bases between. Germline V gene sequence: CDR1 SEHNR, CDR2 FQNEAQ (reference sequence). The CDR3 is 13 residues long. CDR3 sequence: CASSPQGGEKLFF. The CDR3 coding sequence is TGTGCCAGCAGCCCTCAAGGGGGTGAAAAACTGTTTTTT.

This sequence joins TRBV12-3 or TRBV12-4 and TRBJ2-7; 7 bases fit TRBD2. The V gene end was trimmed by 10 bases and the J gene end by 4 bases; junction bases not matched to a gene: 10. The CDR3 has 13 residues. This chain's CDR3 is CATLFRGGYEQYF. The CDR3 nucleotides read TGTGCCACTCTGTTCCGCGGGGGTTACGAGCAGTACTTC.

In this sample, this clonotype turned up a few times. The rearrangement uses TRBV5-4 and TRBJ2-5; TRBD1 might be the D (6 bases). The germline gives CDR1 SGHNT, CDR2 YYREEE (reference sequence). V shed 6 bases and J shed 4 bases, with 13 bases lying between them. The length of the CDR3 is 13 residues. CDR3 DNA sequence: TGTGCCAGCACCCCCTTGGGGGCAGAGACCCAGTACTTC. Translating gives CASTPLGAETQYF.